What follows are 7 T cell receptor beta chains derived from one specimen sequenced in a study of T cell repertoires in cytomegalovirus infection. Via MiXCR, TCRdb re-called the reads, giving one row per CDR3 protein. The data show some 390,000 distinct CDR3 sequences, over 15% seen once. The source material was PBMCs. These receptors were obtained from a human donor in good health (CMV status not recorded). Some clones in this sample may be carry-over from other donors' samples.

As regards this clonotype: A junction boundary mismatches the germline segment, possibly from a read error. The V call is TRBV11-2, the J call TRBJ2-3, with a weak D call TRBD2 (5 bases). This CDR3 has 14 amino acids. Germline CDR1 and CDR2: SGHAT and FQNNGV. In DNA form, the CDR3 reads TGTGCCAGCAGCCCAGGACTCAGCACAGATTCGCAGTATTTT. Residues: CASSPGLSTDSQYF.

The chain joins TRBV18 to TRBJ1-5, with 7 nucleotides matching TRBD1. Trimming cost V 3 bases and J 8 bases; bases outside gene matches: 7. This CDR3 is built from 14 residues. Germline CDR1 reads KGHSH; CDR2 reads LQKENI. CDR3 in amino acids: CASSPRTGSEPQHF. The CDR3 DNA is TGTGCCAGCTCACCCCGGACAGGTTCGGAGCCCCAGCATTTT.

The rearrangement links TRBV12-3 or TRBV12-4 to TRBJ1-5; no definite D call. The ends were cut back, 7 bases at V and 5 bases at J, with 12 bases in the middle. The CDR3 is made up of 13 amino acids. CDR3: CASKSGRDQPQHF. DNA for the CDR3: TGTGCCAGCAAGTCGGGTCGCGATCAGCCCCAGCATTTT.

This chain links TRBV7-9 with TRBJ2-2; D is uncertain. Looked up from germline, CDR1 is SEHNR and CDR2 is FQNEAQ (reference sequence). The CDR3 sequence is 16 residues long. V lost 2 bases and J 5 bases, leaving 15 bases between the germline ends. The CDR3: CASSLSPLWSTGELFF. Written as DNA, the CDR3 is TGTGCCAGCAGCTTATCCCCCCTTTGGAGTACCGGGGAGCTGTTTTTT.

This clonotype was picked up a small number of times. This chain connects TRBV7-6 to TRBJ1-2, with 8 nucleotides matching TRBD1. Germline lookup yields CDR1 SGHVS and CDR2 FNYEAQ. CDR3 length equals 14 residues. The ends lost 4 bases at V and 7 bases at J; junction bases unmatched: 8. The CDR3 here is CASSSPGQVAGYTF. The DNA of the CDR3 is TGTGCCAGCAGCTCGCCGGGACAGGTGGCTGGCTACACCTTC.

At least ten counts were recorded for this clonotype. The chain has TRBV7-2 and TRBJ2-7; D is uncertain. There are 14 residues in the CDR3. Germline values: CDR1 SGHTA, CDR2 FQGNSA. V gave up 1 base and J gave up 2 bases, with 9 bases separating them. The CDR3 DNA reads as TGTGCCAGCAGCTTAGTGGGCAGAGCCTACGAGCAGTACTTC. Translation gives CASSLVGRAYEQYF. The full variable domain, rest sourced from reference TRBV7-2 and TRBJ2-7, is GAGVSQSPSNKVTEKGKDVELRCDPISGHTALYWYRQSLGQGLEFLIYFQGNSAPDKSGLPSDRFSAERTGGSVSTLTIQRTQQEDSAVYLCASSLVGRAYEQYFGPGTRLTVT.

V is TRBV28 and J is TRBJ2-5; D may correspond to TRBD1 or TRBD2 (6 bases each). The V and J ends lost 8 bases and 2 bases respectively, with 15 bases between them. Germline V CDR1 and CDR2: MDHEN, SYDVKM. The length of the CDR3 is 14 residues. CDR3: CASALGGGQETQYF. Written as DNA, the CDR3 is TGTGCCAGCGCCCTAGGAGGGGGGCAAGAGACCCAGTACTTC.